A selection of T cell receptor beta chains follows, all from one sample in a study of neurological immune-mediated disorders. TCRdb re-called the 5' RACE reads with MiXCR, one entry per CDR3 protein. The repertoire holds some 66,000 distinct CDR3 sequences, with 4.5% as singletons. The specimen sequenced was PBMCs. The receptors were sampled from a man in his thirties or forties with multiple sclerosis. The CDR3 runs from the conserved cysteine through the conserved F or W. A D gene is named only where the DNA matches it firmly. Clone size is given for some rows only: seen once, a few or many times, or a class if the clone is expanded.

>15|TRBJ1-1|TRBV5-1|many|-
CASSPGPLGNTEAFF
TGCGCCAGCAGCCCGGGCCCCCTTGGGAACACTGAAGCTTTCTTT
>13|TRBJ2-3|TRBV7-8|many|-
CASSLEGADTQYF
TGTGCCAGCAGCTTAGAGGGGGCAGATACGCAGTATTTT
>12|TRBJ2-7|TRBV7-2|-|TRBD1
CASSPGTGEQYF
TGTGCCAGCAGCCCAGGGACAGGGGAGCAGTACTTC
>14|TRBJ1-1|TRBV12-3/TRBV12-4|-|-
CASNPYGGWTEAFF
TGTGCCAGCAACCCTTATGGGGGGTGGACTGAAGCTTTCTTT
>14|TRBJ2-5|TRBV7-3|many|-
CASSPGTLGETQYF
TGTGCCAGCAGCCCAGGGACCTTGGGGGAGACCCAGTACTTC
>13|TRBJ2-3|TRBV3-1|many|-
CASSQGLGDTQYF
TGTGCCAGCAGCCAAGGACTAGGAGATACGCAGTATTTT
>14|TRBJ1-1|TRBV14|few|-
CASSQEIKNTEAFF
TGTGCCAGCAGCCAAGAGATAAAGAACACTGAAGCTTTCTTT
>14|TRBJ1-4|TRBV7-9|many|TRBD1
CASSRQGWGEKLFF
TGTGCCAGCAGCCGACAGGGGTGGGGTGAAAAACTGTTTTTT
>16|TRBJ1-1|TRBV5-1|-|TRBD1
CASSFGTGGMNTEAFF
TGCGCCAGCAGCTTTGGGACAGGGGGAATGAACACTGAAGCTTTCTTT
>17|TRBJ2-2|TRBV7-2|-|TRBD1
CASSHPRQGPRGRELFF
TGTGCCAGCAGCCATCCTCGACAGGGGCCGCGAGGCCGGGAGCTGTTTTTT
>13|TRBJ2-3|TRBV29-1|few|-
CSATRTPTDTQYF
TGCAGCGCCACCAGGACTCCCACAGATACGCAGTATTTT
>17|TRBJ2-2|TRBV10-3|many|-
CAIRPRGGPFNTGELFF
TGTGCCATCAGACCCCGCGGCGGACCCTTCAACACCGGGGAGCTGTTTTTT
>13|TRBJ1-2|TRBV28|many|TRBD1
CASSVEGQNGYTF
TGTGCCAGCAGTGTGGAGGGACAGAATGGCTACACCTTC
>13|TRBJ2-2|TRBV12-3/TRBV12-4|many|-
CASSFGGTGELFF
TGTGCCAGCAGTTTTGGGGGAACCGGGGAGCTGTTTTTT
>16|TRBJ1-1|TRBV6-5|many|-
CASSYGPGRRNTEAFF
TGTGCCAGCAGTTACGGTCCCGGACGGAGAAACACTGAAGCTTTCTTT
>12|TRBJ1-1|TRBV5-1|many|-
CASSWSNTEAFF
TGCGCCAGCAGCTGGTCGAACACTGAAGCTTTCTTT
>14|TRBJ1-1|TRBV4-1|many|TRBD1
CASSQGTGFTEAFF
TGCGCCAGCAGCCAAGGGACAGGGTTCACTGAAGCTTTCTTT
>13|TRBJ2-2|TRBV20-1|many|-
CSAMEGDTGELFF
TGCAGTGCGATGGAGGGTGACACCGGGGAGCTGTTTTTT
>16|TRBJ1-6|TRBV20-1|many|-
CSARDEVRGRNSPLHF
TGCAGTGCTAGAGATGAAGTCCGGGGACGTAATTCACCCCTCCACTTT
>12|TRBJ2-1|TRBV6-5|many|-
CASSPSTNEQFF
TGTGCCAGCAGTCCTTCCACGAATGAGCAGTTCTTC
>14|TRBJ1-2|TRBV5-1|many|-
CASSLRTDSYGYTF
TGCGCCAGCAGCTTGCGGACAGACTCCTATGGCTACACCTTC
>16|TRBJ1-6|TRBV4-1|-|TRBD1
CASSPTWTGDNSPLNF
TGCGCCAGCAGCCCCACTTGGACAGGCGATAATTCACCCCTCAACTTT
>16|TRBJ2-5|TRBV9|many|TRBD2
CASSSGGGGGIETQYF
TGTGCCAGCAGCTCAGGCGGCGGGGGGGGGATCGAGACCCAGTACTTC
>13|TRBJ2-1|TRBV11-3|-|-
CASSFAPDNEQFF
TGTGCCAGCAGCTTTGCACCGGACAATGAGCAGTTCTTC
>12|TRBJ1-1|TRBV20-1|many|-
CSARHGNTEAFF
TGCAGTGCTAGACACGGGAACACTGAAGCTTTCTTT
>10|TRBJ2-1|TRBV20-1|many|-
CSAREARDVF
TGCAGTGCCAGGGAGGCCAGGGACGTCTTC
>14|TRBJ2-1|TRBV5-5|few|TRBD2
CASTGGGPYNEQFF
TGTGCCAGCACCGGCGGGGGTCCCTACAATGAGCAGTTCTTC
>13|TRBJ1-1|TRBV6-2/TRBV6-3|-|-
CASSSDLIAEAFF
TGTGCCAGCAGCTCGGACTTAATTGCTGAAGCTTTCTTT
>15|TRBJ1-2|TRBV6-4|many|TRBD1
CASSDSTTGQRGYTF
TGTGCCAGCAGTGACTCGACGACAGGGCAGAGGGGCTACACCTTC
>14|TRBJ2-3|TRBV30|few|TRBD1
CAWSPGQGTDTQYF
TGTGCCTGGAGTCCTGGACAGGGGACAGATACGCAGTATTTT
>16|TRBJ2-7|TRBV4-1|many|TRBD1
CASSQGDRELEYEQYF
TGCGCCAGCAGCCAAGGGGACAGGGAGCTCGAATACGAGCAGTACTTC
>17|TRBJ2-5|TRBV20-1|-|TRBD2
CSARDLLAGSVRETQYF
TGCAGTGCTAGAGATCTACTAGCGGGGTCCGTCAGAGAGACCCAGTACTTC
>16|TRBJ2-1|TRBV3-1|many|-
CASSQEPGWGPYEQFF
TGTGCCAGCAGCCAAGAACCGGGCTGGGGACCCTATGAGCAGTTCTTC
>16|TRBJ2-3|TRBV12-3/TRBV12-4|many|-
CASQFLWGLSPDTQYF
TGTGCCAGCCAGTTTCTGTGGGGGTTGAGTCCAGATACGCAGTATTTT
>16|TRBJ1-4|TRBV5-5|many|-
CASTFPRADGNEKLFF
TGTGCCAGCACCTTCCCCCGGGCGGACGGGAATGAAAAACTGTTTTTT
>14|TRBJ2-5|TRBV27|few|-
CASSRTDYQETQYF
TGTGCCAGCTCTCGGACAGACTACCAAGAGACCCAGTACTTC
>13|TRBJ2-1|TRBV4-2|many|-
CASSQGLYNEQFF
TGTGCCAGCAGCCAAGGCCTCTACAATGAGCAGTTCTTC
>16|TRBJ2-1|TRBV5-1|many|TRBD1
CASSPTGTGGYNEQFF
TGCGCCAGCAGCCCGACAGGGACAGGGGGCTACAATGAGCAGTTCTTC
>14|TRBJ1-1|TRBV6-1|many|TRBD1
CASTEQGTNTEAFF
TGTGCCAGCACCGAACAGGGGACGAACACTGAAGCTTTCTTT
>15|TRBJ1-1|TRBV5-1|few|-
CASSVSGGLLPGAFF
TGCGCCAGCAGCGTTAGCGGGGGGCTACTTCCGGGGGCTTTCTTT
>17|TRBJ1-6|TRBV5-5|-|TRBD1
CASSLETGGAYNSPLNF
TGTGCCAGCAGCTTGGAGACAGGGGGCGCGTATAATTCACCCCTCAACTTT
>14|TRBJ1-2|TRBV12-3/TRBV12-4|many|-
CASSFSYGFGGYTF
TGTGCCAGCAGTTTTTCATATGGATTCGGTGGCTACACCTTC
>14|TRBJ2-3|TRBV20-1|many|TRBD2
CSARLAGGPDTQYF
TGCAGTGCTCGACTAGCGGGGGGGCCAGATACGCAGTATTTT
>13|TRBJ2-7|TRBV5-1|-|-
CASSLGAGNKQYF
TGCGCCAGCAGCTTGGGGGCGGGGAATAAGCAGTACTTC
>13|TRBJ2-7|TRBV5-6|-|-
CASSLWISYEQYF
TGTGCCAGCAGCCTTTGGATCTCCTACGAGCAGTACTTC
>12|TRBJ2-2|TRBV2|many|-
CASSEFTGELFF
TGTGCCAGCAGTGAGTTTACCGGGGAGCTGTTTTTT
>14|TRBJ1-4|TRBV5-1|many|-
CASSDLSTNEKLFF
TGCGCCAGCAGCGACCTTTCAACTAATGAAAAACTGTTTTTT